A selection of T cell receptor beta chains follows, all from one sample in a study of T cell responses to AZD1222 COVID-19 vaccine. Clones were read by immunoSEQ multiplex PCR, and TCRdb kept only the in-frame ones, dropping some. The data hold 140,000 to 150,000 clones, with around four fifths observed a single time. This sample comprised peripheral blood, obtained on day 0 of MenACWY control vaccination. Receptors originate from an adult in good health. CDR3s include the opening cysteine and the closing phenylalanine or tryptophan. The D gene is left open where the match is weak. Only some rows state a clone size, as once, few, many or a class for expanded clones.

>-|TRBJ2-3|TRBV19|-
CASSLWGQASTDTQYF
TGTGCCAGTAGCTTATGGGGCCAGGCGAGCACAGATACGCAGTATTTT
>TRBD1|TRBJ2-1|TRBV27|-
CASSPILTGGNEQFF
TGTGCCAGCAGCCCTATCCTGACAGGGGGCAATGAGCAGTTCTTC
>-|TRBJ1-4|TRBV18|-
CASSPSNGNEKLFF
TGTGCCAGCTCACCAAGTAACGGCAATGAAAAACTGTTTTTT
>TRBD1|TRBJ2-3|TRBV18|-
CASSPRDRAGDTQYF
TGTGCCAGCTCACCTAGGGACAGGGCTGGAGATACGCAGTATTTT
>-|TRBJ2-2|TRBV7-8|-
CASSYTAFSGDTGELFF
TGTGCCAGCAGCTACACGGCATTTAGTGGGGACACCGGGGAGCTGTTTTTT
>-|TRBJ1-6|TRBV6-5|-
CASTFDPAGNSPLHF
TGTGCCAGCACCTTCGACCCCGCAGGGAATTCACCCCTCCACTTT
>-|TRBJ1-2|TRBV5-1|-
CASSLSTVDYGYTF
TGCGCCAGCTCCCTCAGTACGGTGGACTATGGCTACACCTTC
>-|TRBJ2-2|TRBV10-1|-
CASSEVTGTGELFF
TGCGCCAGCAGTGAAGTGACAGGAACCGGGGAGCTGTTTTTT
>-|TRBJ1-1|TRBV18|-
CASSQDGAEAFF
TGTGCCAGCTCACAGGACGGGGCTGAAGCTTTCTTT
>-|TRBJ2-7|TRBV2|-
CASSEREKGEQYF
TGTGCCAGCAGTGAAAGGGAGAAGGGCGAGCAGTACTTC
>-|TRBJ2-5|TRBV9|few
CASSTRLKGSAETQYF
TGTGCCAGCAGCACTCGTCTTAAGGGGTCGGCGGAGACCCAGTACTTC
>TRBD2|TRBJ2-3|TRBV5-1|few
CASSRGTSGATDTQYF
TGCGCCAGCAGCAGGGGGACTAGCGGGGCCACAGATACGCAGTATTTT
>TRBD1|TRBJ1-4|TRBV5-5|-
CASSQTGLNEKLFF
TGTGCCAGCAGCCAGACAGGGTTGAATGAAAAACTGTTTTTT
>-|TRBJ1-5|TRBV19|few
CASRRDLNQPQHF
TGTGCCAGTCGCAGGGACCTCAATCAGCCCCAGCATTTT
>-|TRBJ1-2|TRBV6-5|-
CASSPGSGYGYTF
TGTGCCAGCAGCCCCGGGTCCGGGTATGGCTACACCTTC
>-|TRBJ2-2|TRBV6-5|once
CASSYTPGTTGELFF
TGTGCCAGCAGTTACACACCCGGGACTACCGGGGAGCTGTTTTTT
>TRBD1|TRBJ2-7|TRBV19|once
CASNPGTGIYEQYF
TGTGCCAGTAACCCCGGGACAGGGATCTACGAGCAGTACTTC
>-|TRBJ2-4|TRBV7-8|once
CASSSYTQGAKNIQYF
TGTGCCAGCAGCTCATACACTCAAGGGGCCAAAAACATTCAGTACTTC
>-|TRBJ2-2|TRBV27|-
CASSRLSTNTGELFF
TGTGCCAGCAGCCGCTTGAGTACGAACACCGGGGAGCTGTTTTTT
>-|TRBJ1-1|TRBV19|few
CASTPFPAAGGGSFSEAFF
TGTGCCAGTACCCCCTTCCCCGCAGCGGGGGGCGGTTCCTTTTCCGAAGCTTTCTTT
>-|TRBJ1-4|TRBV3-1/TRBV3-2|-
CASSPPSYNEKLFF
TGTGCCAGCAGCCCCCCGAGTTATAATGAAAAACTGTTTTTT
>TRBD1|TRBJ1-2|TRBV6-5|-
CASSLDRGLYYGYTF
TGTGCCAGCAGCCTCGACAGGGGGCTTTACTATGGCTACACCTTC
>TRBD1|TRBJ1-2|TRBV7-9|-
CASIGQGGHGYTF
TGTGCCAGCATTGGACAGGGAGGACATGGCTACACCTTC
>-|TRBJ2-7|TRBV5-1|-
CASSLVQGGKYEQYF
TGCGCCAGCAGCTTGGTACAGGGAGGGAAGTACGAGCAGTACTTC